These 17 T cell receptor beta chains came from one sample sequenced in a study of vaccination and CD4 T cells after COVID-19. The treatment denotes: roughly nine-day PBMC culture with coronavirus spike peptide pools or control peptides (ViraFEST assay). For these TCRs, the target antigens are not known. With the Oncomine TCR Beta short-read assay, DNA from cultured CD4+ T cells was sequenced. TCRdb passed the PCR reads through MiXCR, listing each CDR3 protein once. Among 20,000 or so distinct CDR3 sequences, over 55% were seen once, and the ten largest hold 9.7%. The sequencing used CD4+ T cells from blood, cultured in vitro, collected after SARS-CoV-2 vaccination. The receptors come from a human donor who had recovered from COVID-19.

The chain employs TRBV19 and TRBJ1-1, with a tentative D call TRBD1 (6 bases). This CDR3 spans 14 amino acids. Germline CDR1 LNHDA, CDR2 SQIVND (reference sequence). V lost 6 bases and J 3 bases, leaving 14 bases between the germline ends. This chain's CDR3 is CASRAQGGDTEAFF. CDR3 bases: TGTGCCAGTAGGGCACAGGGAGGCGACACTGAAGCTTTCTTT. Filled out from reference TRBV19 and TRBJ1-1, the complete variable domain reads DGGITQSPKYLFRKEGQNVTLSCEQNLNHDAMYWYRQDPGQGLRLIYYSQIVNDFQKGDIAEGYSVSREKKESFPLTVTSAQKNPTAFYLCASRAQGGDTEAFFGQGTRLTVV.

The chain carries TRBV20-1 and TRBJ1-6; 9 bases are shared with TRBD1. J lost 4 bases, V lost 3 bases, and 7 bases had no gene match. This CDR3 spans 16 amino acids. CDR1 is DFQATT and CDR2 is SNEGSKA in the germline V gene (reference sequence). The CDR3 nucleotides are TGCAGTGCTAGGGAACAGGGGGCTAGATATAATTCACCCCTCCACTTT. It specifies CSAREQGARYNSPLHF.

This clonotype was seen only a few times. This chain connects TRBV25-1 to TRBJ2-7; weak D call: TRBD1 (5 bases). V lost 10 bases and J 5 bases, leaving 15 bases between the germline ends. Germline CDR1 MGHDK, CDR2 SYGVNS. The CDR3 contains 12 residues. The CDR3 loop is CATSGHTNEQYF. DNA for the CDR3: TGTGCCACCTCTGGACACACGAACGAGCAGTACTTC.

As DNA, the CDR3 is TGTGCCTGGAGGAGCTCGGACAGGGGGTTTCAGCCCCAGCATTTT. Protein sequence: CAWRSSDRGFQPQHF. V and J are TRBV30 and TRBJ1-5, with 10 bases aligning to TRBD1. This CDR3 has 15 residues. With 3 bases clipped from V and 6 bases from J, the junction kept 8 bases outside the gene matches. The germline V gene encodes CDR1 GTSNPN and CDR2 SVGIG (reference sequence).

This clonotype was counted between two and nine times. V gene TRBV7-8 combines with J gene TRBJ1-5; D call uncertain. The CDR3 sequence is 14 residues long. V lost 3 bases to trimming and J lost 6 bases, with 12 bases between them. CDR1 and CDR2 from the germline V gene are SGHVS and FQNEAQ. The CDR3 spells CASSLERAFQPQHF. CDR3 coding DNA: TGTGCCAGCAGCTTGGAGAGGGCGTTTCAGCCCCAGCATTTT. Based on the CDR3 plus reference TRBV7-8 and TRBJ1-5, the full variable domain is GAGVSQSPRYKVAKRGQDVALRCDPISGHVSLFWYQQALGQGPEFLTYFQNEAQLDKSGLPSDRFFAERPEGSVSTLKIQRTQQEDSAVYLCASSLERAFQPQHFGDGTRLSIL.

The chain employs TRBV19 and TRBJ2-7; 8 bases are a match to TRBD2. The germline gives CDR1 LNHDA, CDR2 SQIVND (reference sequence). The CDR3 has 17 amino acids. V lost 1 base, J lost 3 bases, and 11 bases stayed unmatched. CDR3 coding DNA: TGTGCCAGTAGTATAGGTAGCGGGAAGTACAGGGTCTACGAGCAGTACTTC. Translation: CASSIGSGKYRVYEQYF.

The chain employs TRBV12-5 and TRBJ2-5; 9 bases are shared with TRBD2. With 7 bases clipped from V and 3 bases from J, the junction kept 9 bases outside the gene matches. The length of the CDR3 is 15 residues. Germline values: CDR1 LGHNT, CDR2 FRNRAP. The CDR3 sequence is CASDPGLAGEETQYF. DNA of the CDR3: TGTGCTAGTGACCCGGGACTAGCTGGAGAAGAGACCCAGTACTTC.

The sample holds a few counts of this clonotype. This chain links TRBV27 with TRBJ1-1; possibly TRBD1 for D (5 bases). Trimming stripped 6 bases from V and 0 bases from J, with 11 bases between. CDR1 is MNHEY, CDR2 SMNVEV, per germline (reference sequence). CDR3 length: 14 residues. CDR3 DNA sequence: TGTGCCAGCAGCCCCGGGACGGTGAACACTGAAGCTTTCTTT. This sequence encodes CASSPGTVNTEAFF.

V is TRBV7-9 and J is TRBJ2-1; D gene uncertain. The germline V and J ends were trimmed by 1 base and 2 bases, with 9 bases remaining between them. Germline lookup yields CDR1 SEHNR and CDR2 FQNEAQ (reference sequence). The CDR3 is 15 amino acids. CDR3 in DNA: TGTGCCAGCAGCTTAGGAAGGGTAGCCTACAATGAGCAGTTCTTC. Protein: CASSLGRVAYNEQFF.

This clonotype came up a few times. The CDR3 is CASSFTGTGVTQPQHF. In DNA, the CDR3 is TGTGCCAGCAGCTTCACCGGGACAGGGGTGACTCAGCCCCAGCATTTT. The J gene is TRBJ1-5, the V gene TRBV7-2; TRBD1 matches 10 bases. Losses at the gene ends were 3 bases for V and 6 bases for J; bases not matched to a gene: 8. The length of the CDR3 is 16 residues. Germline V gene data show CDR1 as SGHTA and CDR2 as FQGNSA.

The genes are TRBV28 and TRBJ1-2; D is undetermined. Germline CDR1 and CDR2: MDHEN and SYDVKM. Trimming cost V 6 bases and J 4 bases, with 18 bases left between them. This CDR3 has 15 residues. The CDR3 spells CASRTRSLGSYGYTF. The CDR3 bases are TGTGCCAGCAGGACCAGGTCCCTCGGCTCCTATGGCTACACCTTC.

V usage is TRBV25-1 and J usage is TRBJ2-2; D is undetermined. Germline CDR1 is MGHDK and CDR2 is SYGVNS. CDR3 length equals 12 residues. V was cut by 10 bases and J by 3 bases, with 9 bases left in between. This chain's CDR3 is CATTDDTGELFF. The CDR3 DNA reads TGTGCCACCACCGACGACACCGGGGAGCTGTTTTTT.

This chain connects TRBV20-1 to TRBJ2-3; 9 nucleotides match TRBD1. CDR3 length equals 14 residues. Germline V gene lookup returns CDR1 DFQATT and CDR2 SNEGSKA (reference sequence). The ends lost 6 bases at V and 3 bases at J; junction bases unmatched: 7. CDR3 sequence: CSALADRGTDTQYF. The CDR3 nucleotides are TGCAGTGCGCTCGCGGACAGGGGTACAGATACGCAGTATTTT.

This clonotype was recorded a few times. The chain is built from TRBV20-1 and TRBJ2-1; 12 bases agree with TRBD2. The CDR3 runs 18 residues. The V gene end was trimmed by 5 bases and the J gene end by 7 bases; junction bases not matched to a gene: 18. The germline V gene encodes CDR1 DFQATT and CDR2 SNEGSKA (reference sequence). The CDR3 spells CSAATSRLAGDVANEQFF. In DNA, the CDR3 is TGCAGTGCTGCGACCTCACGACTAGCGGGAGACGTTGCTAATGAGCAGTTCTTC.

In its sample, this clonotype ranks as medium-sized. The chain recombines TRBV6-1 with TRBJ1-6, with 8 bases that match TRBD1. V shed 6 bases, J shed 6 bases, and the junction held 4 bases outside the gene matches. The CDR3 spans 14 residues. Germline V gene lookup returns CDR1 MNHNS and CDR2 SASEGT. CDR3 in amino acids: CASRKGQGNSPLHF. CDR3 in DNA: TGTGCCAGCAGAAAAGGACAGGGTAATTCACCCCTCCACTTT.

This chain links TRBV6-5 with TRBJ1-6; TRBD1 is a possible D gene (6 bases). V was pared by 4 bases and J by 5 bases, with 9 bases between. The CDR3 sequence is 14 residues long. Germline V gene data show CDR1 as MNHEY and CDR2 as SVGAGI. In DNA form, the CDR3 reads TGTGCCAGCAGTTCTTGGACAGATAATTCACCCCTCCACTTT. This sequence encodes CASSSWTDNSPLHF.

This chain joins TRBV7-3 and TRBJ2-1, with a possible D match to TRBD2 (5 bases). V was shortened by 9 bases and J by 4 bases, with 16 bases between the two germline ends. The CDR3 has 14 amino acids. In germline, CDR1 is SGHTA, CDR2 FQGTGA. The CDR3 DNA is TGTGCCAGTAAGCAGTCAGCGGCGTACAATGAGCAGTTCTTC. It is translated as CASKQSAAYNEQFF.